This T cell receptor beta chain was retrieved from a study of T-cell memory formation after mild COVID-19. TCRdb reanalysed the 5' RACE reads using MiXCR and keeps one entry per CDR3 protein. The sample lists some 350,000 distinct CDR3 sequences, more than 15% occurring once. The germline V gene encodes CDR1 MNHEY and CDR2 SMNVEV (reference sequence). V lost 6 bases and J lost 4; bases outside the gene matches: 9. The CDR3 is made up of 15 amino acids. This clonotype was obtained from a man between 18 and 35 years old who had mild COVID-19 (a few samples of this study predate the infection). Cell type and time point are not known. This chain links TRBV27 with TRBJ1-2; the match to TRBD1 covers 9 bases. Input material: PBMCs or a T cell subset sorted from them (not recorded which). The DNA of the CDR3 is TGTGCCAGCAGCCCACAGGGGGCGCGAGGCTATGGCTACACCTTC. This encodes CASSPQGARGYGYTF.